The 5 T cell receptor beta chains in this list originate from one sample, sequenced in a study of radiation and T cells in renal cell carcinoma. Data came from immunoSEQ multiplex PCR; TCRdb stores just in-frame clones and leaves some out. This table has 120,000 to 150,000 clones, 65% to 90% appearing once. The time point denotes: blood 4 weeks post-SBRT, at nephrectomy. Indicated treatment: 15 Gy SBRT to primary tumor, nephrectomy 4 weeks later. The sequences come from blood, collected from a patient whose treatment included radiotherapy and nephrectomy. The receptors were sampled from a woman aged 50 to 60 with renal cell carcinoma.

The gene calls are TRBV6-1 and TRBJ1-2; a possible D gene is TRBD1 (5 bases). Trimming removed 3 bases from V and 4 bases from J, with 9 bases in between. The CDR3 extends over 13 amino acids. CDR1 and CDR2 (germline): MNHNS, SASEGT. DNA of the CDR3: TGTGCCAGCAGTGAGGGCAGGGCCTATGGCTACACCTTC. Residues: CASSEGRAYGYTF.

The chain carries TRBV4-3 and TRBJ1-2; D remains ambiguous. Per germline, CDR1 LGHNA and CDR2 YSLEER. There are 15 residues in the CDR3. The V gene lost 0 bases and the J gene lost 7 bases, with 15 bases spanning the gap. CDR3 nucleotides: TGCGCCAGCAGCCAAGATGTCGAACCGGCCTCTGGCTACACCTTC. This sequence encodes CASSQDVEPASGYTF.

The CDR3 DNA is TGTGCCAGTAGTATAGTTTGGGACAGCTACAATGAGCAGTTCTTC. Amino acids: CASSIVWDSYNEQFF. The chain uses TRBV19 and TRBJ2-1; 7 nucleotides align to TRBD1. The ends lost 1 base at V and 3 bases at J; junction bases unmatched: 3. Germline loops: CDR1 LNHDA, CDR2 SQIVND (reference sequence). The CDR3 is made up of 15 amino acids.

The rearrangement uses TRBV25-1 and TRBJ1-6, with D hard to call. CDR3 length: 13 amino acids. V lost 2 bases and J lost 14, with 13 bases in between. Germline loops: CDR1 MGHDK, CDR2 SYGVNS. The CDR3 protein is CASSEPARDALHF. CDR3 nucleotide sequence: TGTGCCAGCAGTGAACCCGCCCGCGATGCCCTCCACTTT.

V gene TRBV27 combines with J gene TRBJ1-4, with D tentatively TRBD1 (6 bases). The CDR3 contains 17 residues. Trimming stripped 4 bases from V and 3 bases from J, with 18 bases between. The germline V gene encodes CDR1 MNHEY and CDR2 SMNVEV (reference sequence). CDR3 sequence (DNA): TGTGCCAGCAGTTGGGGAAGGGGGAAACCAGCTAATGAAAAACTGTTTTTT. Its translation is CASSWGRGKPANEKLFF.